This note documents a single T cell receptor (beta chain) sequence. Its antigen is not known. Clones were read by immunoSEQ multiplex PCR, and TCRdb kept only the in-frame ones, dropping some. The table lists about 11,000 clones, 86% of them singletons. Germline CDR1 reads MDHEN; CDR2 reads SYDVKM. The CDR3 is 16 amino acids. J was trimmed by 8 bases and V by 5 bases; bases with no gene match: 9. The source of the sample is a study of OX40 agonist ivuxolimab in advanced cancers. The overall study: The drug used for patients, ivuxolimab, was an agonistic anti-OX40 (CD134) antibody. A diagnosis of hepatocellular carcinoma, melanoma, renal cell or head and neck cancer was present in dose-escalation patients. Whole-study findings and limits: The work left the antigen specificity of expanded peripheral T cells undetermined.

This receptor was identified in an adult with an advanced solid tumor such as melanoma, head and neck, liver or kidney cancer. The genes are TRBV28 and TRBJ2-1, with 13 bases that match TRBD2. The starting material was CD4+ or CD8+ T cells sorted from blood, obtained in a trial of the OX40 agonist ivuxolimab. The CDR3 protein is CASSLRTSGSGDEQFF. CDR3 nucleotide sequence: TGTGCCAGCAGTCTCAGGACTAGCGGGAGTGGGGATGAGCAGTTCTTC.